This T cell receptor (beta chain) was recorded in a study of radiation and T cells in renal cell carcinoma. As for time point: baseline pretreatment blood. Treatment described: 15 Gy SBRT to primary tumor, nephrectomy 4 weeks later. Radiation-treated patients gave blood at baseline, week 2 and week 4. This renal cell carcinoma was of the clear cell type. This CDR3 comprises 15 residues. Trimming removed 2 bases from V and 0 bases from J; junction bases left unmatched: 2. The germline CDR1 and CDR2 sequences are SGHTA and FQGNSA. Data came from immunoSEQ multiplex PCR; TCRdb stores just in-frame clones and leaves some out. The table records approximately 140,000 clones, around 90% of them present only once. On this clone itself: The sample contains more than one DNA sequence encoding this CDR3.

This TCR came from a woman in her 70s with renal cell carcinoma. J is TRBJ2-7 and V is TRBV7-2; TRBD1 aligns across 9 bases. This specimen was blood, taken from a patient whose treatment included radiotherapy and nephrectomy. The CDR3 protein is CASSLTGQGSYEQYF. The CDR3, as DNA: TGTGCCAGCAGCTTAACGGGACAGGGCTCCTACGAGCAGTACTTC.